These T cell receptor beta chains were read from a single sample in a study of T cells in Graves' hyperthyroidism and ophthalmopathy. TCRdb re-called the multiplex PCR reads through MiXCR, storing one row per CDR3 protein. This table holds more than 450,000 distinct CDR3 sequences, approximately 14% found once. The specimen sequenced was blood. All receptors come from a woman in her 40s with Graves' hyperthyroidism. Both conserved end residues are trimmed from each CDR3. Each record gives: V gene, CDR3 protein.

V gene: TRBV7-3
CDR3 protein: ASSLTLAGGGTDTQY

V gene: TRBV28
CDR3 protein: ASSLARQEQF

V gene: TRBV6-1
CDR3 protein: ASSLALALYNEQF

V gene: TRBV24-1
CDR3 protein: ATSLGAGYGYT

V gene: TRBV20-1
CDR3 protein: SASDRSYYEQY

V gene: TRBV7-2
CDR3 protein: ATSQASGNGNTIY

V gene: TRBV18
CDR3 protein: ASSLDSIYEQY

V gene: TRBV6-1
CDR3 protein: ASSQGGRTGVSYGYT

V gene: TRBV28
CDR3 protein: ASSFRPGRFYGYT

V gene: TRBV7-9
CDR3 protein: ASSFRQGYEETQY

V gene: TRBV18
CDR3 protein: ASSAGASGAYEQY

V gene: TRBV7-6
CDR3 protein: ASSLVTEGVEQY

V gene: TRBV9
CDR3 protein: ASSVGDRGLYYGYT

V gene: TRBV7-6
CDR3 protein: ASSLTQGEGYT

V gene: TRBV12-3/TRBV12-4
CDR3 protein: ASSPVAGDVTGELF

V gene: TRBV28
CDR3 protein: ASSLRGARDEQY

V gene: TRBV27
CDR3 protein: ASSFLGQGVAQPQH

V gene: TRBV6-2/TRBV6-3
CDR3 protein: VSSYRPRDPRNIQY

V gene: TRBV19
CDR3 protein: ASNEGPRSSGNTIY

V gene: TRBV4-2
CDR3 protein: ASSQGASGTHEQY

V gene: TRBV5-1
CDR3 protein: ASSFSWTGGYEQY

V gene: TRBV20-1
CDR3 protein: SARDENRLAGRPQKTQY

V gene: TRBV20-1
CDR3 protein: SARDAAGRRAEAF

V gene: TRBV27
CDR3 protein: ASSPLPSYEQY

V gene: TRBV30
CDR3 protein: AWSEGLAGGTDTQY

V gene: TRBV7-8
CDR3 protein: ASSLTGQPQH

V gene: TRBV6-1
CDR3 protein: ASSEGDRVGEKLF

V gene: TRBV6-5
CDR3 protein: ASSYSFRGWYEQY

V gene: TRBV5-1
CDR3 protein: ASRRGGGGGETEAF

V gene: TRBV2
CDR3 protein: ASSVVPNTEAF

V gene: TRBV18
CDR3 protein: ASSPPVGTGLIRNEKLF

V gene: TRBV6-1
CDR3 protein: ASSESVNTEAF

V gene: TRBV20-1
CDR3 protein: SARPEPYEQY

V gene: TRBV20-1
CDR3 protein: SARGQGSNEKLF

V gene: TRBV5-1
CDR3 protein: ASSLESGGNTIY

V gene: TRBV3-1
CDR3 protein: ASSQTGRRSGANVLT

V gene: TRBV29-1
CDR3 protein: SAEVVPGLAGVETQY

V gene: TRBV27
CDR3 protein: ASTSRTRLAGELF

V gene: TRBV5-1
CDR3 protein: ASSLVGEYTDTQY

V gene: TRBV5-6
CDR3 protein: ASSLGKLTGRTDTQY

V gene: TRBV19
CDR3 protein: ASSLLADGGELF

V gene: TRBV2
CDR3 protein: ASSRGSFYGYT

V gene: TRBV7-8
CDR3 protein: ASSLAGLGFPVRQTQY

V gene: TRBV20-1
CDR3 protein: SARPKETQY

V gene: TRBV12-3/TRBV12-4
CDR3 protein: ASSLGSRETQY

V gene: TRBV24-1
CDR3 protein: ATKGDTEAF

V gene: TRBV9
CDR3 protein: ASSGWTEGYGYT

V gene: TRBV6-1
CDR3 protein: ASTRTAKDTQY

V gene: TRBV3-1
CDR3 protein: ASSQVPANYGYT

V gene: TRBV3-1
CDR3 protein: ASSQGRGQPQH

V gene: TRBV3-1
CDR3 protein: ASSQRRDRVVNEQF

V gene: TRBV2
CDR3 protein: ATRLASSTDTQY

V gene: TRBV11-2
CDR3 protein: ACSTYNRGQTNEKLF

V gene: TRBV3-1
CDR3 protein: ASSQPSTGSPGELF